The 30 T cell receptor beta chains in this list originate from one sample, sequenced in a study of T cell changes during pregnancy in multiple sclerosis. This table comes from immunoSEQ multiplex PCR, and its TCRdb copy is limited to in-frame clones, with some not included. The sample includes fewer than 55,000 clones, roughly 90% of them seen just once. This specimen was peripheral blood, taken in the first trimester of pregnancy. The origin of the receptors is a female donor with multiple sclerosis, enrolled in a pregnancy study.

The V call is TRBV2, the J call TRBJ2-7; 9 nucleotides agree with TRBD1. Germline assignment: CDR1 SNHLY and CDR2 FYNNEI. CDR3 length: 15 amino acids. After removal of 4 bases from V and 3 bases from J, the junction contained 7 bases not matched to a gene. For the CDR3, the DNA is TGTGCCAGCAGTGGTGAAAGGGACAGGGACTACGAGCAGTACTTC. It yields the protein CASSGERDRDYEQYF. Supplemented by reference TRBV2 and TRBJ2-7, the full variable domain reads EPEVTQTPSHQVTQMGQEVILRCVPISNHLYFYWYRQILGQKVEFLVSFYNNEISEKSEIFDDQFSVERPDGSNFTLKIRSTKLEDSAMYFCASSGERDRDYEQYFGPGTRLTVT.

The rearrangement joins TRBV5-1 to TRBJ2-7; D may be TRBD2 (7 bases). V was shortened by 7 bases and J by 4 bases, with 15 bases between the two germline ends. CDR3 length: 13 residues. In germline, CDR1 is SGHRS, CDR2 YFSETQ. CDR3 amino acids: CASSSGGQYEQYF. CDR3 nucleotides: TGCGCCAGCTCGTCCGGGGGGCAATACGAGCAGTACTTC.

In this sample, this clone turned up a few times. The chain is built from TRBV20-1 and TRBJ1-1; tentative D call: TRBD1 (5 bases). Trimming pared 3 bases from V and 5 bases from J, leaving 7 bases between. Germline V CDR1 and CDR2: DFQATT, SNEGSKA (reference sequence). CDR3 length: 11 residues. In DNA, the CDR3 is TGCAGTGCTAGGGGGCGGACTGAAGCTTTCTTT. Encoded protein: CSARGRTEAFF.

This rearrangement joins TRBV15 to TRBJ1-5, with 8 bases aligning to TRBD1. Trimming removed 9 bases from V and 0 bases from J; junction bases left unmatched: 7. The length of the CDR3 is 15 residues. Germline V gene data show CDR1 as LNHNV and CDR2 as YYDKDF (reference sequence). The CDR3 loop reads CATTGGLGSNQPQHF. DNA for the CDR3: TGTGCCACTACAGGGGGTTTGGGTAGCAATCAGCCCCAGCATTTT.

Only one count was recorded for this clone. The CDR3 loop is CASSPRQGVSYNSPLHF. The CDR3 nucleotides read TGTGCCAGCAGCCCCCGACAGGGGGTTTCCTATAATTCACCCCTCCACTTT. V and J are TRBV9 and TRBJ1-6, with 9 bases matching TRBD1. The CDR3 consists of 17 residues. Trimming cost V 4 bases and J 1 base; bases outside gene matches: 6. Germline V CDR1 and CDR2: SGDLS, YYNGEE.

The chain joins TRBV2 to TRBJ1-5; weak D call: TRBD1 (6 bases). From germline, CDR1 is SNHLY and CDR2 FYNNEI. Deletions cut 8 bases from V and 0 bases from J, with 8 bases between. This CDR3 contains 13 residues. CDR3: CASSGDSNQPQHF. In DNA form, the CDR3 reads TGTGCCAGCTCAGGGGATAGCAATCAGCCCCAGCATTTT.

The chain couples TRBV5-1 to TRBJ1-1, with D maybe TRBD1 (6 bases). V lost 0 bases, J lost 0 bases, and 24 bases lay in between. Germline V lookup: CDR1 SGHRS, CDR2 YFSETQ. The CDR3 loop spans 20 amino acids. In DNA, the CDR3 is TGCGCCAGCAGCTTGGTTCGGAGACAGGATGAAATATTCTTGAACACTGAAGCTTTCTTT. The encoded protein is CASSLVRRQDEIFLNTEAFF.

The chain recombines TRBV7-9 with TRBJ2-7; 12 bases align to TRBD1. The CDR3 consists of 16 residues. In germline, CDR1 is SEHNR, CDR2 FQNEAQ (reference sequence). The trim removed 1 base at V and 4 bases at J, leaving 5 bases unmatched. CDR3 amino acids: CASSLERDRGRYEQYF. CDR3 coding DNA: TGTGCCAGCAGCTTAGAAAGGGACAGGGGGCGATACGAGCAGTACTTC.

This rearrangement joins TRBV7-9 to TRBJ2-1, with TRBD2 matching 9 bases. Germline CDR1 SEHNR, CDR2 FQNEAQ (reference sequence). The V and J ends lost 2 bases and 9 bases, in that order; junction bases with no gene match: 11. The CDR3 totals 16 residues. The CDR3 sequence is CASSLRGGGAALEQFF. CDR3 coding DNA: TGTGCCAGCAGCTTAAGAGGCGGGGGGGCGGCTCTTGAGCAGTTCTTC.

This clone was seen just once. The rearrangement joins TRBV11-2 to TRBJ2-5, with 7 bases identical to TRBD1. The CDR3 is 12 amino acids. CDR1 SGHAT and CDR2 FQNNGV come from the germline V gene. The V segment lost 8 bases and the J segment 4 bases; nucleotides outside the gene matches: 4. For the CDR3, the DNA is TGTGCCAGCGCCGGACAGGCAGAGACCCAGTACTTC. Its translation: CASAGQAETQYF.

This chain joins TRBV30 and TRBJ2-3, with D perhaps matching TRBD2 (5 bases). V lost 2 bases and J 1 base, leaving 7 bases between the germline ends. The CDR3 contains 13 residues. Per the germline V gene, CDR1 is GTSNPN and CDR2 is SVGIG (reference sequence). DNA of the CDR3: TGTGCCTGGAGTCTGAGGGGCACAGATACGCAGTATTTT. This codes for CAWSLRGTDTQYF.

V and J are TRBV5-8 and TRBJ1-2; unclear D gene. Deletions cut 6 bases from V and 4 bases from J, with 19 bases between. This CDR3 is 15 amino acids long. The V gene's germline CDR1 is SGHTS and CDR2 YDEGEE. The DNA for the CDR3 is TGTGCCAGCATCTACCCTTTTACGGGAGGCTATGGCTACACCTTC. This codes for CASIYPFTGGYGYTF.

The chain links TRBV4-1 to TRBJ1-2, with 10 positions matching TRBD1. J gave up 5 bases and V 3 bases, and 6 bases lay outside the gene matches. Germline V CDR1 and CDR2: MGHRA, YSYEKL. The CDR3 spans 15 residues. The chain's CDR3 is CASSQGQGRGYGYTF. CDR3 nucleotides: TGCGCCAGCAGCCAGGGACAGGGGCGCGGGTATGGCTACACCTTC.

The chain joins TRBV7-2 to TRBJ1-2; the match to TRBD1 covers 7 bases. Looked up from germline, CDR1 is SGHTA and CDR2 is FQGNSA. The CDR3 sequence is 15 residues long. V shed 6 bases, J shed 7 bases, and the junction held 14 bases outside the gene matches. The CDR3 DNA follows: TGTGCCAGCAGTCCAGAGGGCAGGGGGGATAGTGGCTACACCTTC. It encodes CASSPEGRGDSGYTF.

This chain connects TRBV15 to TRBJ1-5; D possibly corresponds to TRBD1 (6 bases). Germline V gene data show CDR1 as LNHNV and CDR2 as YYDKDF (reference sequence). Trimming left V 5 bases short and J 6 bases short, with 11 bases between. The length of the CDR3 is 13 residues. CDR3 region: CATSGGGGQPQHF. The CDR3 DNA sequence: TGTGCCACCAGCGGGGGGGGCGGTCAGCCCCAGCATTTT.

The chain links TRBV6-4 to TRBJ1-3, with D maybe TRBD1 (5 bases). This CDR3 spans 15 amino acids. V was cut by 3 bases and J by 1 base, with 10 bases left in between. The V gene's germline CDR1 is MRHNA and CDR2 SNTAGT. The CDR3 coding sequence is TGTGCCAGCAGTGAAGAAAGGGGATCTGGAAACACCATATATTTT. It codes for CASSEERGSGNTIYF.

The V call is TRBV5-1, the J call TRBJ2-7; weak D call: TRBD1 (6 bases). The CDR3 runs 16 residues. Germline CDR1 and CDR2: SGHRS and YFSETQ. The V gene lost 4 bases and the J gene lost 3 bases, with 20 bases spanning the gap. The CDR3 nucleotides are TGCGCCAGCAGCCCGATGGGGACACCCGGAAGCTACGAGCAGTACTTC. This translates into CASSPMGTPGSYEQYF.

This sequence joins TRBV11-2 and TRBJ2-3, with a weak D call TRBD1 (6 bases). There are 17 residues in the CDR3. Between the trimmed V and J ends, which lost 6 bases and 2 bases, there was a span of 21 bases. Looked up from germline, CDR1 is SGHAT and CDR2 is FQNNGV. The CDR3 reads CASSRRSPGHPTDTQYF. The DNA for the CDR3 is TGTGCCAGCAGTCGACGGTCCCCGGGACACCCCACAGATACGCAGTATTTT.

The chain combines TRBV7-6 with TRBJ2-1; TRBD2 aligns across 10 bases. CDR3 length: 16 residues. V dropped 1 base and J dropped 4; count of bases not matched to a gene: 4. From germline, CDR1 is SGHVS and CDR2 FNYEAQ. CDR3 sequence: CASSLGVAGGYNEQFF. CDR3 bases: TGTGCCAGCAGCTTAGGGGTAGCGGGGGGATACAATGAGCAGTTCTTC.

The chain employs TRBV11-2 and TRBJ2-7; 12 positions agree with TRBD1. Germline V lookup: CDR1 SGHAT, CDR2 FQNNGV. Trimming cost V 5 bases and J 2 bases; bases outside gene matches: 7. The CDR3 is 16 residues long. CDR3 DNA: TGTGCCAGCAGCCTCCTCCGGGACAGGGGGCCCTACGAGCAGTACTTC. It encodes CASSLLRDRGPYEQYF.

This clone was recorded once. As DNA, the CDR3 is TGCGCCAGCAGCTTGGACGAGGGTGCGAACTATGGCTACACCTTC. This translates into CASSLDEGANYGYTF. V gene TRBV5-1 combines with J gene TRBJ1-2; D not certain. V lost 0 bases to trimming and J lost 2 bases, with 11 bases between them. CDR3 length: 15 amino acids. Germline V gene lookup returns CDR1 SGHRS and CDR2 YFSETQ.

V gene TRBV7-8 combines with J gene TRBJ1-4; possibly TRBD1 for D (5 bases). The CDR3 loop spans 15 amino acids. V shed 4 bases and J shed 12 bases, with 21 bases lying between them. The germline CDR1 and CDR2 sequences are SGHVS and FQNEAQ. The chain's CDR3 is CASSSPSALGVELFF. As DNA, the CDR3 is TGTGCCAGCAGCTCGCCGAGTGCTTTAGGGGTTGAACTGTTTTTT. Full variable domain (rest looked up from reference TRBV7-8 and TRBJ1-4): GAGVSQSPRYKVAKRGQDVALRCDPISGHVSLFWYQQALGQGPEFLTYFQNEAQLDKSGLPSDRFFAERPEGSVSTLKIQRTQQEDSAVYLCASSSPSALGVELFFGSGTQLSVL.

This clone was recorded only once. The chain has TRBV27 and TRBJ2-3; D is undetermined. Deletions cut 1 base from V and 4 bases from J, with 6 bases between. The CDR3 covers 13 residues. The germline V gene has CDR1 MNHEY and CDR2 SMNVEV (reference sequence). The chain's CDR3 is CASSLYTADTQYF. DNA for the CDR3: TGTGCCAGCAGTTTATACACCGCAGATACGCAGTATTTT.

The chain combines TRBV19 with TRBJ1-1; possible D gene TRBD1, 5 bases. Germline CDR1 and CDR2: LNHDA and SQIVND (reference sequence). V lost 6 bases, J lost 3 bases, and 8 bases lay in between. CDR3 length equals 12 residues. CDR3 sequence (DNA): TGTGCCAGTAGATCCAGGGACACTGAAGCTTTCTTT. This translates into CASRSRDTEAFF.

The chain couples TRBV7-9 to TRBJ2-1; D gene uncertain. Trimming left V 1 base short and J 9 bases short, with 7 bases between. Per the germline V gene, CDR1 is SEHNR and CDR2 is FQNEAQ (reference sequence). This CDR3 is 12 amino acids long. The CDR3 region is CASSLDQAEQFF. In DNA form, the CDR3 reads TGTGCCAGCAGCTTAGATCAGGCTGAGCAGTTCTTC.

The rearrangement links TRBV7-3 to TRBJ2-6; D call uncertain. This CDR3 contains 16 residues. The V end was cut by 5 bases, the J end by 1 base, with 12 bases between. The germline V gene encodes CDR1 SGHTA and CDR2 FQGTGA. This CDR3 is CASSPPGRSGANVLTF. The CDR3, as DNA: TGTGCCAGCAGCCCCCCCGGTCGATCTGGGGCCAACGTCCTGACTTTC.

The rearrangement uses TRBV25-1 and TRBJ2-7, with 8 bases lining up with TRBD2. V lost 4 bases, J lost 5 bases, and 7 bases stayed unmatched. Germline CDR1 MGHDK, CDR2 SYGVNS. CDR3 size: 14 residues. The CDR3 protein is CASSVPGGADEQYF. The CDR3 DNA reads TGTGCCAGCAGTGTCCCCGGGGGGGCCGACGAGCAGTACTTC.

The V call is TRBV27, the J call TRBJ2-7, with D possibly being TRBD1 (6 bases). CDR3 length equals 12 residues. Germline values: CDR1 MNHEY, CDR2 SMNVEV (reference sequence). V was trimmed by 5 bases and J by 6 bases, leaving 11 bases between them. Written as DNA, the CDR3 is TGTGCCAGCAGTACCTACAGGGCCGAGCAGTACTTC. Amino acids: CASSTYRAEQYF.

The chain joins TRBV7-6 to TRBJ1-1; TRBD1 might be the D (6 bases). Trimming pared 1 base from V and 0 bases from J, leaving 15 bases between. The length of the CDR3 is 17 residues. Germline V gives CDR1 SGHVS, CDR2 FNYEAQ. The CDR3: CASSLGQGWDMNTEAFF. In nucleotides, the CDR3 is TGTGCCAGCAGCTTAGGGCAGGGATGGGACATGAACACTGAAGCTTTCTTT.

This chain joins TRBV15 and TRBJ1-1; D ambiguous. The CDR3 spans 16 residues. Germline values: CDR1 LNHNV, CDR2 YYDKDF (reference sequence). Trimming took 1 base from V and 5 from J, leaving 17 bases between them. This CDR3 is CATSRGASLGWTEAFF. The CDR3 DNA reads TGTGCCACCAGCAGAGGGGCCAGCCTTGGGTGGACTGAAGCTTTCTTT.